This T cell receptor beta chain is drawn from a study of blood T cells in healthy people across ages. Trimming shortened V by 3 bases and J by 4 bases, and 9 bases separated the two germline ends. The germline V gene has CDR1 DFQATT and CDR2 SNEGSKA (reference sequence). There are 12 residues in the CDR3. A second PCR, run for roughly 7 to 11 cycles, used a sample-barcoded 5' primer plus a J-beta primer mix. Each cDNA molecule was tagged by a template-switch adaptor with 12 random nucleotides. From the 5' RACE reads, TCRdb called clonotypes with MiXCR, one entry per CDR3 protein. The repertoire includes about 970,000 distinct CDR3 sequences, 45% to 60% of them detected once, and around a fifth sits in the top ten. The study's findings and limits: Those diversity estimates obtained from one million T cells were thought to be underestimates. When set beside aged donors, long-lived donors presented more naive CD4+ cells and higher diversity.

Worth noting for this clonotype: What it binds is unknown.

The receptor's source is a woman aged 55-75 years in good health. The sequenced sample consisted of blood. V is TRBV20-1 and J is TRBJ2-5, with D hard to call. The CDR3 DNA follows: TGCAGTGCTAGTTTGCGGCGAGAGACCCAGTACTTC. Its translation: CSASLRRETQYF.